Each of the 22 T cell receptor beta chains below was sequenced from the same sample in a study of shared clonotypes between healthy human individuals. The method was immunoSEQ multiplex PCR; TCRdb's version includes in-frame clones alone and lacks a portion of them. Of a few million clones listed, around nine tenths were seen once; the top ten hold 0.14%. Sequencing was carried out using naive CD4+ T cells sorted from blood. Subset defined: CD45RA+ positively selected. These receptors were taken from a man younger than 35 in good health.

The chain carries TRBV9 and TRBJ2-3, with 10 bases aligning to TRBD2. CDR1 SGDLS and CDR2 YYNGEE come from the germline V gene. The CDR3 consists of 19 residues. Losses at the gene ends were 4 bases for V and 0 bases for J; bases not matched to a gene: 14. In nucleotides, the CDR3 is TGTGCCAGCAGCCCCGGGTTGAGCGGGAGGGTATTAAGCACAGATACGCAGTATTTT. Translated: CASSPGLSGRVLSTDTQYF.

This clone showed up just once. This rearrangement joins TRBV18 to TRBJ2-7; TRBD1 agrees at 10 bases. V trimming: 3 bases; J trimming: 5 bases; junction bases outside the gene matches: 7. The germline V gene encodes CDR1 KGHSH and CDR2 LQKENI. The CDR3 contains 15 residues. CDR3 protein: CASSPRQGAKDEQYF. The CDR3 nucleotides are TGTGCCAGCTCACCCCGACAGGGGGCGAAGGACGAGCAGTACTTC.

This rearrangement joins TRBV2 to TRBJ1-1; the D is unclear. Germline lookup yields CDR1 SNHLY and CDR2 FYNNEI. V lost 9 bases and J lost 1, with 12 bases in between. CDR3 length equals 13 residues. The CDR3 DNA is TGTGCCAGTCGCGGACGGACGAACACTGAAGCTTTCTTT. Protein: CASRGRTNTEAFF.

This chain connects TRBV30 to TRBJ2-5, with D uncertain. This CDR3 contains 13 residues. With 1 base removed from V and 4 bases from J, the gap between germline ends came to 10 bases. Per the germline V gene, CDR1 is GTSNPN and CDR2 is SVGIG (reference sequence). The CDR3 nucleotides read TGTGCCTGGAGTGAGGGCAGCCCAGAGACCCAGTACTTC. Amino acids: CAWSEGSPETQYF.

To note about this clone: The sample carries other DNA sequences with the same CDR3. The CDR3 DNA sequence: TGTGCCAGCTCACCGGGGACCGCAAACGAGCAGTACTTC. This encodes CASSPGTANEQYF. This sequence joins TRBV18 and TRBJ2-7; D tentatively reads TRBD1 or TRBD2 (5 bases each). Trimming shortened V by 3 bases and J by 5 bases, and 11 bases separated the two germline ends. This CDR3 contains 13 residues. From germline, CDR1 is KGHSH and CDR2 LQKENI. Full variable domain (outside the CDR3, taken from reference TRBV18 and TRBJ2-7): NAGVMQNPRHLVRRRGQEARLRCSPMKGHSHVYWYRQLPEEGLKFMVYLQKENIIDESGMPKERFSAEFPKEGPSILRIQQVVRGDSAAYFCASSPGTANEQYFGPGTRLTVT.

The chain couples TRBV6-4 to TRBJ2-1, with D perhaps TRBD2 (5 bases). The germline V gene has CDR1 MRHNA and CDR2 SNTAGT. Trimming shortened V by 7 bases and J by 6 bases, and 13 bases separated the two germline ends. There are 13 residues in the CDR3. CDR3 residues: CASKRAESNEQFF. CDR3 in DNA: TGTGCCAGCAAGAGGGCAGAATCCAATGAGCAGTTCTTC.

For the CDR3, the DNA is TGTGCCTGGGCAAGAGTAGACAGGGACCATCAGCCCCAGCATTTT. Amino acids: CAWARVDRDHQPQHF. This chain connects TRBV30 to TRBJ1-5; 7 nucleotides agree with TRBD1. In germline, CDR1 is GTSNPN, CDR2 SVGIG (reference sequence). CDR3 length equals 15 residues. Trimming removed 5 bases from V and 5 bases from J; junction bases left unmatched: 12.

This clone was observed a single time. Other DNA sequences in the sample encode the same CDR3. The V call is TRBV5-6, the J call TRBJ2-2, with 12 nucleotides matching TRBD1. With 4 bases clipped from V and 5 bases from J, the junction kept 6 bases outside the gene matches. Germline values: CDR1 SGHDT, CDR2 YYEEEE. The CDR3 runs 16 residues. The CDR3 here is CASSPGTGGGTGELFF. CDR3 sequence (DNA): TGTGCCAGCAGCCCGGGGACAGGGGGCGGAACCGGGGAGCTGTTTTTT.

The rearrangement joins TRBV5-4 to TRBJ1-2, with a possible D match to TRBD1 (6 bases). With 1 base removed from V and 2 bases from J, the gap between germline ends came to 12 bases. Germline V gene sequence: CDR1 SGHNT, CDR2 YYREEE (reference sequence). CDR3 length: 15 amino acids. The CDR3 DNA follows: TGTGCCAGCAGCTTGACAGGGTCCGGCAACTATGGCTACACCTTC. Its protein product is CASSLTGSGNYGYTF. The whole variable domain, filled in from reference TRBV5-4 and TRBJ1-2, reads ETGVTQSPTHLIKTRGQQVTLRCSSQSGHNTVSWYQQALGQGPQFIFQYYREEENGRGNFPPRFSGLQFPNYSSELNVNALELDDSALYLCASSLTGSGNYGYTFGSGTRLTVV.

The chain employs TRBV2 and TRBJ1-1, with D maybe TRBD1 (6 bases). This CDR3 is 16 amino acids long. The germline gives CDR1 SNHLY, CDR2 FYNNEI. With 2 bases removed from V and 1 base from J, the gap between germline ends came to 14 bases. The CDR3 DNA sequence: TGTGCCAGCAGTGAATTCCAGGGGAGCAGGAACACTGAAGCTTTCTTT. Amino acid sequence: CASSEFQGSRNTEAFF.

The chain combines TRBV28 with TRBJ2-7, with D possibly TRBD2 on 7 matching bases. The CDR3 sequence is 15 residues long. Per germline, CDR1 MDHEN and CDR2 SYDVKM. V lost 2 bases and J 2 bases, leaving 13 bases between the germline ends. CDR3 residues: CASSLGGAPPYEQYF. In DNA form, the CDR3 reads TGTGCCAGCAGTTTAGGGGGGGCCCCCCCCTACGAGCAGTACTTC.

This chain links TRBV9 with TRBJ1-5, with 8 nucleotides matching TRBD1. Germline lookup yields CDR1 SGDLS and CDR2 YYNGEE. This CDR3 contains 13 residues. Trimming took 4 bases from V and 9 from J; bases not matched to a gene: 6. CDR3 region: CASSMTGAWPQHF. Here the CDR3 DNA reads TGTGCCAGCAGCATGACAGGGGCATGGCCCCAGCATTTT. The variable domain in full, with the rest retrieved from reference TRBV9 and TRBJ1-5, is DSGVTQTPKHLITATGQRVTLRCSPRSGDLSVYWYQQSLDQGLQFLIQYYNGEERAKGNILERFSAQQFPDLHSELNLSSLELGDSALYFCASSMTGAWPQHFGDGTRLSIL.

The chain combines TRBV28 with TRBJ1-5; D might be TRBD1 (6 bases). Trimming removed 5 bases from V and 7 bases from J, with 18 bases in between. CDR3 size: 15 residues. In germline, CDR1 is MDHEN, CDR2 SYDVKM. CDR3 region: CASSSEQGLGQPQHF. CDR3 bases: TGTGCCAGCAGTAGTGAGCAGGGGTTGGGGCAGCCCCAGCATTTT.

The chain links TRBV5-4 to TRBJ2-3; D gene unclear. CDR1 is SGHNT and CDR2 is YYREEE in the germline V gene (reference sequence). The length of the CDR3 is 16 residues. With 5 bases removed from V and 0 bases from J, the gap between germline ends came to 16 bases. CDR3 DNA: TGTGCCAGCAGTTCCTGGACGGCTCCTAGCACAGATACGCAGTATTTT. This gives the protein CASSSWTAPSTDTQYF.

CDR3 protein: CASSLRRLGTGQETQYF. CDR3 nucleotides: TGTGCCAGCAGCTTAAGAAGACTAGGGACAGGACAAGAGACCCAGTACTTC. The chain recombines TRBV7-9 with TRBJ2-5, with 8 bases identical to TRBD1. This CDR3 spans 17 amino acids. CDR1 and CDR2 (germline): SEHNR, FQNEAQ (reference sequence). The ends lost 2 bases at V and 2 bases at J; junction bases unmatched: 10.

This clone has a single count. This sequence joins TRBV29-1 and TRBJ1-2; D gene unclear. V lost 4 bases and J lost 0, with 12 bases in between. The CDR3 covers 14 residues. The V gene's germline CDR1 is SQVTM and CDR2 ANQGSEA. This CDR3 is CSVGARLSNYGYTF. Written as DNA, the CDR3 is TGCAGCGTTGGGGCCAGATTGTCTAACTATGGCTACACCTTC.

The V gene is TRBV2, the J gene TRBJ2-3, with TRBD2 matching over 13 bases. This CDR3 is 16 amino acids long. CDR1 is SNHLY and CDR2 is FYNNEI in the germline V gene. The V segment lost 10 bases and the J segment 2 bases; nucleotides outside the gene matches: 9. The CDR3 nucleotides read TGTGCCACGCGACTAGCGGGAGGTCTGATCACAGATACGCAGTATTTT. Translated, it gives CATRLAGGLITDTQYF.

The rearrangement joins TRBV27 to TRBJ2-1; TRBD1 matches at 8 bases. V shed 7 bases, J shed 10 bases, and the junction held 15 bases outside the gene matches. The CDR3 contains 15 residues. From germline, CDR1 is MNHEY and CDR2 SMNVEV (reference sequence). The DNA for the CDR3 is TGTGCCAGCAACCTACAGGGGGTAGTCTCGGTGGAGCAGTTCTTC. Protein product: CASNLQGVVSVEQFF.

The J gene is TRBJ2-2, the V gene TRBV5-4, with D perhaps assigned TRBD1 or TRBD2 (5 bases each). The V gene lost 0 bases and the J gene lost 7 bases, with 16 bases spanning the gap. This CDR3 has 16 amino acids. CDR1 and CDR2 from the germline V gene are SGHNT and YYREEE (reference sequence). The DNA for the CDR3 is TGTGCCAGCAGCTTGGTGGGGTCGAGGGGTGGCGGGGAGCTGTTTTTT. As protein: CASSLVGSRGGGELFF.

The V gene is TRBV4-2, the J gene TRBJ2-1; D not resolved. V gave up 0 bases and J gave up 10 bases, with 7 bases separating them. Per germline, CDR1 LGHNA and CDR2 YNFKEQ. CDR3 length equals 12 residues. Here the CDR3 reads CASSQDIREQFF. The CDR3 DNA follows: TGTGCCAGCAGCCAAGATATACGGGAGCAGTTCTTC.

As for this clone: Other DNA sequences of this sample code for an identical CDR3. The chain has TRBV18 and TRBJ2-7; D might be TRBD1 (5 bases). CDR3 length equals 14 residues. Germline V CDR1 and CDR2: KGHSH, LQKENI. V was shortened by 0 bases and J by 3 bases, with 9 bases between the two germline ends. This chain's CDR3 is CASSPPGPLYEQYF. CDR3 nucleotides: TGTGCCAGCTCACCACCGGGGCCGCTCTACGAGCAGTACTTC.

The chain couples TRBV30 to TRBJ1-3; D remains unclear. There are 12 residues in the CDR3. The germline V and J ends were trimmed by 3 bases and 4 bases, with 7 bases remaining between them. The germline CDR1 and CDR2 sequences are GTSNPN and SVGIG (reference sequence). CDR3 DNA sequence: TGTGCCTGGAGCCCCTACGGAAACACCATATATTTT. Amino acid sequence: CAWSPYGNTIYF.